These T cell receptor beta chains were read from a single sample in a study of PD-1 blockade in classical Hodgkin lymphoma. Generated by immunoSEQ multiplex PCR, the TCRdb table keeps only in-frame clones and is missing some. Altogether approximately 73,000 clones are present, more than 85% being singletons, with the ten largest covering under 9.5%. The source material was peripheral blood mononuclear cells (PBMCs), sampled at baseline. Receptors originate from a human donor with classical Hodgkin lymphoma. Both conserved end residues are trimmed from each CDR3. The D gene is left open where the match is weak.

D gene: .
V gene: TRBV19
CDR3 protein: ASNFEGRSITDTQY

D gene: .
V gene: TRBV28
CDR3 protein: AVGGDLGQPQH

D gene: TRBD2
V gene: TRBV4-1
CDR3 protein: ASSQVAGGTDTQY

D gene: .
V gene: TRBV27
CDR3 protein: ASSWGEKNIQY

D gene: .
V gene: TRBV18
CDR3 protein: ASSVFGSGSNFYEQY

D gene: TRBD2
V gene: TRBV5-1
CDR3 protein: ASSQTSGVRTGELF

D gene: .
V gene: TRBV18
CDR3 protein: ASSPETGLKY

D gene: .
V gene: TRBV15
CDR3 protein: ATSRPQGRAGELF

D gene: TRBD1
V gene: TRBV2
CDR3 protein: ASRPDQGARETQY

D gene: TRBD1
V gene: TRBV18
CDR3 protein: ASSSRPAGTGVEKLF

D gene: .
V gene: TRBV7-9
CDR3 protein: ASSFSGDFANELF

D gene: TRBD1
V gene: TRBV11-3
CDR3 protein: ASSRAPGTGEEQY

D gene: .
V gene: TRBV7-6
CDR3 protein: ASSSYHGTPHGELF

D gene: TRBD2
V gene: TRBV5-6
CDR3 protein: ASSLWRGEPISTDTQY

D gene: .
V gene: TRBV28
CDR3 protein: ASSFVQGEPGGYT

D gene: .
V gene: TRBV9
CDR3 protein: ASSVDPAPRGNYGYT

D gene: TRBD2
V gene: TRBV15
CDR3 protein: ATSRWAGEEPYEQY

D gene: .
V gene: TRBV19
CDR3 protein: ASSIASGAGDTKLAKNIQY

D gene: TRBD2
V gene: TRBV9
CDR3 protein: ASSGTSGAQETQY

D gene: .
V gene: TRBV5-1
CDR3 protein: ASSLVSGTTYEQY

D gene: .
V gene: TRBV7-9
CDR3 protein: ASSLRGINEKLF

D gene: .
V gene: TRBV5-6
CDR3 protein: ASSPEGVLNEKLF

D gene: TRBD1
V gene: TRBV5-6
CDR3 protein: ASSVGYRGGTEAF

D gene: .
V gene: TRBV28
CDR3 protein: ASSPMGLGKKGKNIQY

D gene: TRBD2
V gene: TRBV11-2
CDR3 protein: ASSPGGGGHHPHNEQF

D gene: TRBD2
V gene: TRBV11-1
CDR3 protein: ASTFGGRETQY

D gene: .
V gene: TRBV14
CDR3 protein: ASSPLNTGELF

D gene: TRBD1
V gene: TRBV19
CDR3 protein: ASSTRTGETQY

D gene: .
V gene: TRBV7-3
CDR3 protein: ASSLTPEETQY

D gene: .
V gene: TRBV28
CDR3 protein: ASSLDQRSTGELF

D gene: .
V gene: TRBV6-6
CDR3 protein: ASSYTPVQNTEAF

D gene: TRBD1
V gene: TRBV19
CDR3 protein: ASSIGQGGGYEQY

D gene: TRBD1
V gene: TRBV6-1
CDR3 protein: ASSEKSGGTGWDEQY

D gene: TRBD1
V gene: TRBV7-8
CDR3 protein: ASSGIGGLNTEAF

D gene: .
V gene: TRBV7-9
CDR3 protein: ASSLAVPGGYT

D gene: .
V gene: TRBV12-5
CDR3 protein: ASGASGTDTQY

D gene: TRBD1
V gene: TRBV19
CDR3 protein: AIQPGQGASEQY